Sequencing of this T cell receptor (beta chain) was carried out in a study of blood T cell repertoires in COVID-19. Study overall: Some COVID-19 samples were acute and others convalescent; all came from the United States, Italy and Spain.

CDR3 length: 15 residues. V gave up 2 bases and J gave up 6 bases; unmatched junction bases: 9. CDR1 is GTSNPN and CDR2 is SVGIG in the germline V gene (reference sequence). Produced via immunoSEQ multiplex PCR; TCRdb's table is partial and in-frame only. Here the sample spans 200,000 or so clones, 88% being singletons. Sequencing used peripheral blood. This receptor was taken from a woman aged 60-75 years with acute or convalescent COVID-19. V gene TRBV30 combines with J gene TRBJ1-3, with 8 bases fitting TRBD1. The CDR3 loop is CAWSLDRARINTIYF. The CDR3, as DNA: TGTGCCTGGAGTCTGGACAGGGCGAGAATAAACACCATATATTTT.